This TCR beta chain is from a study of blood T cells in healthy people across ages. Study-wide background: In model experiments, template switching was able to capture about one barcoded beta molecule for every two T cells that were present. Study-wide findings and caveats: Because sorting was not performed, PBMCs prevented conclusive naive versus antigen-experienced comparison.

The CDR3 is made up of 16 amino acids. This clonotype appeared a few times. As yet, its antigen is unknown. The use of a sample-barcoded 5' primer and a J-beta primer mix characterized a second PCR of roughly 6 to 11 cycles. Unique molecular identifiers of 12 random nucleotides labeled each cDNA. Each sample yielded at least 3 million CDR3-containing paired-end reads. Each CDR3 protein gets one entry after TCRdb re-called the 5' RACE reads with MiXCR. The sample yields about 1.5 million distinct CDR3 sequences, roughly 43% seen once. The clonotype comes from a woman under 30 in good health. The sequenced sample consisted of blood. The chain uses TRBV21-1 and TRBJ2-5; the table gives TRBD1 as D, unverified against the DNA. The J call may not be correct, given that the DNA end is closer to TRBJ2-7. TRBV21-1 is listed as a pseudogene. The CDR3 reads CASSSSVGDRVSEQYF. Written as DNA, the CDR3 is TGTGCCAGCAGCTCCTCCGTCGGAGACAGGGTTTCCGAGCAGTACTTC.